The entry below gives a single TCR beta chain sequence along with its context. This table comes from immunoSEQ multiplex PCR, and its TCRdb copy is limited to in-frame clones, with some not included. The repertoire holds roughly 560,000 clones, 70% to 80% seen once, with 0.013% in the top ten. This specimen comes from a study of shared T cell receptors in the human thymus. This CDR3 contains 16 residues. Germline V lookup: CDR1 SGDLS, CDR2 YYNGEE. The V and J ends lost 4 bases and 3 bases respectively, with 18 bases between them. These data are also associated with another study on human thymus T cells. From that study: Finnish infants who were healthy and having corrective surgery for congenital heart defects made up the donors. Blood and thymic repertoires both appeared biased in V and J gene usage.

Sequenced: thymocytes. The clonotype was recovered from a boy less than two years old with a congenital heart defect. The chain joins TRBV9 to TRBJ2-3; possibly TRBD2 for D (6 bases). The CDR3 spells CASSSTSFSGTDTQYF. CDR3 sequence (DNA): TGTGCCAGCAGCTCTACTAGCTTCTCGGGGACAGATACGCAGTATTTT. Combining the CDR3 with reference TRBV9 and TRBJ2-3 gives the whole variable domain DSGVTQTPKHLITATGQRVTLRCSPRSGDLSVYWYQQSLDQGLQFLIQYYNGEERAKGNILERFSAQQFPDLHSELNLSSLELGDSALYFCASSSTSFSGTDTQYFGPGTRLTVL.